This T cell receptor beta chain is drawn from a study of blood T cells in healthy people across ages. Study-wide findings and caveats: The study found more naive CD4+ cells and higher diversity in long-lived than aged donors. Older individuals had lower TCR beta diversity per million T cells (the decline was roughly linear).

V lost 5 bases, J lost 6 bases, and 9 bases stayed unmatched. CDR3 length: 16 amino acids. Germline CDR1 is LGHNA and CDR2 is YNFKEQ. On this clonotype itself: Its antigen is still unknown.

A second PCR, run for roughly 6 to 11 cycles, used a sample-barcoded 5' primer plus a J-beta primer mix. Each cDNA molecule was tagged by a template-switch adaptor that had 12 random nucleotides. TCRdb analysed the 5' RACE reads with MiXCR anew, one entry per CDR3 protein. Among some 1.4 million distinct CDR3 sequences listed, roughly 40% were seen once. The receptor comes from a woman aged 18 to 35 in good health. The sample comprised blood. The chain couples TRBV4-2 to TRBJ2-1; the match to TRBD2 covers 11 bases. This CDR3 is CASSSSGTSGPNEQFF. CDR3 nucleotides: TGTGCCAGCAGCTCTTCCGGGACTAGCGGACCCAATGAGCAGTTCTTC.